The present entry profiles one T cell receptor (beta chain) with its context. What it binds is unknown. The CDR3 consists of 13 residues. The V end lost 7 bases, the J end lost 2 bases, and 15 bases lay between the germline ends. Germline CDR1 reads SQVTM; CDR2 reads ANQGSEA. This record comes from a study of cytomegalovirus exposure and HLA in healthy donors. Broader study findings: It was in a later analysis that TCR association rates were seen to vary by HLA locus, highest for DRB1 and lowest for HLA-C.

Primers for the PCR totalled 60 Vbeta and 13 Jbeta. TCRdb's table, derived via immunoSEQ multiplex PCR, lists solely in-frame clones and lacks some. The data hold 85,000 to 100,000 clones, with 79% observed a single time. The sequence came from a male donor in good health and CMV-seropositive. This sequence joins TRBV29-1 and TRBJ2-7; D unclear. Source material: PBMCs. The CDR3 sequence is CSGLFFEAYEQYF. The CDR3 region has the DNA TGCAGCGGGCTGTTTTTTGAGGCCTACGAGCAGTACTTC.